The 8 T cell receptor beta chains below were found in one sample sequenced in a study of Graves' ophthalmopathy and Graves' hyperthyroidism. Investigators amplified TCR beta CDR3 regions from RNA transcripts. RT-PCR in the first round used HTBI primers; a second-round multiplex PCR followed. One entry per CDR3 protein, called by TCRdb with MiXCR from the multiplex PCR reads. The data contain around 1.1 million distinct CDR3 sequences, about two fifths of them singletons. Sequenced sample: peripheral blood or thyroid tissue (not recorded which). These receptors originate from an adult man with Graves' hyperthyroidism.

This clonotype has a count of ten or more. The chain recombines TRBV20-1 with TRBJ1-5; possible D gene TRBD1, 6 bases. Germline loops: CDR1 DFQATT, CDR2 SNEGSKA (reference sequence). The length of the CDR3 is 12 residues. CDR3 sequence reads: CSCGTSNQPQHF. The DNA for the CDR3 is TGCAGCTGCGGGACAAGTAATCAGCCCCAGCATTTT.

This clonotype was observed many times. The rearrangement links TRBV7-2 to TRBJ2-7; TRBD2 matches at 7 bases. The CDR3 contains 15 residues. Germline loops: CDR1 SGHTA, CDR2 FQGNSA. The trim removed 7 bases at V and 2 bases at J, leaving 11 bases unmatched. The CDR3 reads CASKAGTPSTYEQYF. CDR3 DNA: TGTGCCAGCAAAGCGGGGACTCCCAGTACCTACGAGCAGTACTTC.

The chain carries TRBV27 and TRBJ2-5; D is perhaps TRBD1 (7 bases). Trimming removed 7 bases from V and 5 bases from J, with 11 bases in between. Germline V CDR1 and CDR2: MNHEY, SMNVEV (reference sequence). The CDR3 sequence is 12 residues long. Here the CDR3 DNA reads TGTGCCAGCACCGCAGGGGGGGAGACCCAGTACTTC. Translation: CASTAGGETQYF.

The V call is TRBV20-1, the J call TRBJ1-2; 10 bases line up with TRBD1. V trimming: 0 bases; J trimming: 7 bases; junction bases outside the gene matches: 11. This CDR3 region has 16 residues. CDR1 is DFQATT and CDR2 is SNEGSKA in the germline V gene (reference sequence). CDR3 sequence reads: CSARDSTGQGLFGYTF. CDR3 nucleotide sequence: TGCAGTGCTAGAGATTCTACGGGACAGGGGTTATTTGGCTACACCTTC.

V gene TRBV7-3 combines with J gene TRBJ2-7, with 14 bases that match TRBD2. The CDR3 has 17 amino acids. Germline V lookup: CDR1 SGHTA, CDR2 FQGTGA. J was trimmed by 2 bases and V by 5 bases; bases with no gene match: 8. DNA of the CDR3: TGTGCCAGCAGCCCTGGGACTAGCGGGAGAGATCCCTACGAGCAGTACTTC. This encodes CASSPGTSGRDPYEQYF.

The V gene is TRBV15, the J gene TRBJ1-2; unclear D gene. Trimming left V 1 base short and J 14 bases short, with 11 bases between. The germline V gene has CDR1 LNHNV and CDR2 YYDKDF (reference sequence). The CDR3 covers 11 residues. The CDR3 DNA reads TGTGCCACCAGCAGAGGAAGGGAGGTGACCTTC. This gives the protein CATSRGREVTF.

This chain uses TRBV5-1 with TRBJ1-2, with 9 nucleotides matching TRBD1. This CDR3 is 14 amino acids long. V dropped 5 bases and J dropped 6; count of bases not matched to a gene: 8. The germline CDR1 and CDR2 sequences are SGHRS and YFSETQ. The CDR3 here is CASRESGTGNGYTF. DNA of the CDR3: TGCGCCAGCAGGGAGTCCGGGACAGGGAATGGCTACACCTTC.

This clonotype was detected a few times. V is TRBV12-3 or TRBV12-4 and J is TRBJ1-2; TRBD1 matches 10 bases. The CDR3 consists of 15 residues. The J segment lost 8 bases and the V segment lost 6 bases, leaving 12 bases of the junction unmatched. CDR3 DNA sequence: TGTGCCAGCAGCTCAAAAAGGGACAGGGGCAGCGGCTACACCTTC. Its translation is CASSSKRDRGSGYTF.